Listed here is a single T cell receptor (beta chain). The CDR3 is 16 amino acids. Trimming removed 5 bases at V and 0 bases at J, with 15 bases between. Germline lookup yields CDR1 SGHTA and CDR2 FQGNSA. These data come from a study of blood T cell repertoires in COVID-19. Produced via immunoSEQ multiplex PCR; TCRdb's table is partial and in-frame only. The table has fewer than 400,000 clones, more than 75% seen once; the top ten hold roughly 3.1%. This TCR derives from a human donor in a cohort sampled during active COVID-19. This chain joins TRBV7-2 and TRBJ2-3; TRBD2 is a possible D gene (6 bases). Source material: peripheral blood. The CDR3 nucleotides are TGTGCCAGCAGCCCTGGGGCTAGCGCTAGCACAGATACGCAGTATTTT. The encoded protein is CASSPGASASTDTQYF.